This is a list of T cell receptor beta chains from one sample in a study of T cells after yellow fever vaccination. TCRdb passed the 5' RACE reads through MiXCR, listing each CDR3 protein once. The sample has about 260,000 distinct CDR3 sequences; roughly 13% are singletons. Sequenced here: CD4+ T cells sorted from PBMCs, sampled 45 days after the yellow fever booster vaccination. These receptors were taken from a man younger than 45 who received the YFV17D yellow fever vaccine. CDR3s include the opening cysteine and the closing phenylalanine or tryptophan. D genes are given only for firm matches. Clone size, where shown, is once, few, many, or a class for clones that have expanded.

clone_size	cdr3_length	v_call	j_call	d_call	cdr3_nt	cdr3_aa
few	14	TRBV18	TRBJ2-1	-	TGTGCCAGCTCACCACAGCGGGCCTACAATGAGCAGTTCTTC	CASSPQRAYNEQFF
-	16	TRBV5-1	TRBJ1-3	-	TGCGCCAGCAGCTTGGAATGGGCAGGGCGCGGAAACACCATATATTTT	CASSLEWAGRGNTIYF
-	13	TRBV10-3	TRBJ1-1	TRBD1	TGTGCCACTCTGACAGGGGCGAACACTGAAGCTTTCTTT	CATLTGANTEAFF
few	13	TRBV11-2	TRBJ2-3	TRBD1	TGTGCCAGCAGCCCGGACAGGGGAAATACGCAGTATTTT	CASSPDRGNTQYF
-	14	TRBV11-2	TRBJ2-3	TRBD1	TGTGCCAGCAGCTTTCAGGGGGCCACAGATACGCAGTATTTT	CASSFQGATDTQYF
few	14	TRBV29-1	TRBJ2-1	TRBD2	TGCAGCGTTGACTTTGGGCTAGCGGGAGATGAGCAGTTCTTC	CSVDFGLAGDEQFF
few	14	TRBV5-1	TRBJ2-5	-	TGCGCCAGCAGCCAGCAGGGGATTCGGGAGACCCAGTACTTC	CASSQQGIRETQYF
-	14	TRBV9	TRBJ2-7	-	TGTGCCAGCAGCCCAGGGGTGGGGAACTACGAGCAGTACTTC	CASSPGVGNYEQYF
-	15	TRBV27	TRBJ2-7	-	TGTGCCAGCAGTAGGTTTGCGGAATCCAACTACGAGCAGTACTTC	CASSRFAESNYEQYF
-	13	TRBV6-2/TRBV6-3	TRBJ2-7	-	TGTGCCAGCAGACCCGACAACTCCTACGAGCAGTACTTC	CASRPDNSYEQYF
few	15	TRBV4-3	TRBJ2-7	-	TGCGCCAGCAGCCAAGATATTAGACAGAACTACGAGCAGTACTTC	CASSQDIRQNYEQYF
-	12	TRBV20-1	TRBJ2-3	-	TGCAGTGCGAGGACTCCTCCAGATACGCAGTATTTT	CSARTPPDTQYF
few	14	TRBV20-1	TRBJ2-7	TRBD1	TGCAGTGCTAGGCTGACAGGGGACTCCTACGAGCAGTACTTC	CSARLTGDSYEQYF
-	12	TRBV7-9	TRBJ2-1	-	TGTGCCAGCAGCCGTCCCAGCGTAGCGCAGTTCTTC	CASSRPSVAQFF
-	18	TRBV5-1	TRBJ2-7	TRBD2	TGCGCCAGCAGCTTGATTGGGACTAGCGGGTATAGCTCCTACGAGCAGTACTTC	CASSLIGTSGYSSYEQYF
few	15	TRBV20-1	TRBJ2-1	TRBD1	TGCAGTGCTAGCATAGGACAGGGACCTTACAATGAGCAGTTCTTC	CSASIGQGPYNEQFF
many	15	TRBV4-2	TRBJ1-4	-	TGTGCCAGCAGCCAGCAAGCCGGAGGAGGAGAAAAACTGTTTTTT	CASSQQAGGGEKLFF
many	15	TRBV7-9	TRBJ2-1	-	TGTGCCAGCAGCTTAGGTGCGGTCGCGGGCAATGAGCAGTTCTTC	CASSLGAVAGNEQFF
few	15	TRBV7-2	TRBJ2-2	-	TGTGCCAGCAGCTTCGGGGGCTCCCACACCGGGGAGCTGTTTTTT	CASSFGGSHTGELFF
-	14	TRBV27	TRBJ2-7	TRBD2	TGTGCCAGCAGGACTAGCGGGAGACCCTACGAGCAGTACTTC	CASRTSGRPYEQYF
-	15	TRBV20-1	TRBJ1-3	-	TGCAGTGCTAGTGCAGGAGTCTCCTCTGGAAACACCATATATTTT	CSASAGVSSGNTIYF
-	16	TRBV7-2	TRBJ2-1	TRBD2	TGTGCCAGCAGCTGGACGGAGACTAGCGGGAGATATGAGCAGTTCTTC	CASSWTETSGRYEQFF
-	14	TRBV5-5	TRBJ2-1	TRBD1	TGTGCCAGCAGCCGGGAACGGGACAGAAATGAGCAGTTCTTC	CASSRERDRNEQFF
-	11	TRBV3-1	TRBJ2-1	-	TGTGCCAGCAGCCAGACGGATGAGCAGTTCTTC	CASSQTDEQFF
-	13	TRBV2	TRBJ2-3	TRBD1	TGTGCCAGGGACAGGGGGCCGACAGATACGCAGTATTTT	CARDRGPTDTQYF
-	15	TRBV27	TRBJ2-1	TRBD2	TGTGCCAGCACTTTAGCGGGAGGGCCTTATCGTGAGCAGTTCTTC	CASTLAGGPYREQFF
many	15	TRBV11-2	TRBJ2-3	-	TGTGCCAGCAGCTTTCAGGCGACTAGCACAGATACGCAGTATTTT	CASSFQATSTDTQYF
-	14	TRBV2	TRBJ2-3	-	TGTGCCAGCAGGAGAGGAACTGACACAGATACGCAGTATTTT	CASRRGTDTDTQYF
-	14	TRBV20-1	TRBJ2-7	-	TGCAGTGCTAGGGCGAGCGGCGGCCCCTACGAGCAGTACTTC	CSARASGGPYEQYF
-	16	TRBV15	TRBJ2-5	-	TGTGCCACCAGCGGCCGATCGACAGGGAGGATAGAGACCCAGTACTTC	CATSGRSTGRIETQYF
-	13	TRBV29-1	TRBJ2-3	-	TGCAGCGCTGGGTCGGCCTCCGGTACTACGCAGTATTTT	CSAGSASGTTQYF
-	10	TRBV20-1	TRBJ2-5	-	TGCAGTGCTACCTCCGAGACCCAGTACTTC	CSATSETQYF
many	14	TRBV3-1	TRBJ1-1	-	TGTGCCAGCAGCCAATATGGTAAGGGATCTGAAGCTTTCTTT	CASSQYGKGSEAFF
-	16	TRBV15	TRBJ1-2	TRBD1	TGTGCCACCAGCGGAAGGGACAGGCGGTATTCCTATGGCTACACCTTC	CATSGRDRRYSYGYTF
-	15	TRBV5-5	TRBJ2-2	TRBD1	TGTGCCAGCAGCCCCCGGACAGGGTTTGTCGGGGAGCTGTTTTTT	CASSPRTGFVGELFF
many	18	TRBV5-6	TRBJ2-5	TRBD2	TGTGCCAGCAGCCCTAGGACTAGCGGGAGGCCCGGGGGAGAGACCCAGTACTTC	CASSPRTSGRPGGETQYF
few	13	TRBV3-1	TRBJ2-1	-	TGTGCCAGCAGCCAAGGGACTTTCCCCTCGCAGTTCTTC	CASSQGTFPSQFF
-	15	TRBV4-3	TRBJ1-6	-	TGCGCCAGCAGCCAAGAAGCAGGCTATAATTCACCCCTCCACTTT	CASSQEAGYNSPLHF
many	13	TRBV20-1	TRBJ2-1	-	TGCAGTGCTAGTACGGGATGGGGGAATGAGCAGTTCTTC	CSASTGWGNEQFF
-	13	TRBV12-3/TRBV12-4	TRBJ2-5	-	TGTGCCAGCAGTTTTAATATACAAGAGACCCAGTACTTC	CASSFNIQETQYF
-	14	TRBV19	TRBJ2-2	-	TGTGCCAGTAGTATAGGGAGAGGGACCGGGGAGCTGTTTTTT	CASSIGRGTGELFF
few	15	TRBV5-1	TRBJ2-3	-	TGCGCCAGCAGTAGGCAAGGGGCGCAAACAGATACGCAGTATTTT	CASSRQGAQTDTQYF